The 7 T cell receptor beta chains below were found in one sample sequenced in a study of cytomegalovirus exposure and HLA in healthy donors. PCR employed 60 Vbeta and 13 Jbeta primers. Some clones are missing from TCRdb's copy, which holds only in-frame ones; the method was immunoSEQ multiplex PCR. The sample consists of tens of thousands of clones, roughly 86% of them appearing once. The sample comprised PBMCs. These receptor sequences come from a man aged 25 to 40 in good health and CMV-seropositive.

The chain recombines TRBV30 with TRBJ2-3; 8 nucleotides align to TRBD2. The trim removed 1 base at V and 5 bases at J, leaving 8 bases unmatched. Looked up from germline, CDR1 is GTSNPN and CDR2 is SVGIG (reference sequence). The CDR3 is 15 amino acids. The CDR3 is CAWSEGTSGQDTQYF. The CDR3 region has the DNA TGTGCCTGGAGTGAGGGCACTAGCGGTCAAGATACGCAGTATTTT.

In its sample, this clone was seen once. The gene calls are TRBV4-1 and TRBJ1-4; a possible D gene is TRBD1 (6 bases). CDR1 is MGHRA, CDR2 YSYEKL, per germline. Trimming pared 0 bases from V and 6 bases from J, leaving 11 bases between. This CDR3 comprises 15 residues. For the CDR3, the DNA is TGCGCCAGCAGCCAAGATGGGGAGGGGGATGAAAAACTGTTTTTT. Amino acid sequence: CASSQDGEGDEKLFF.

The chain couples TRBV7-9 to TRBJ2-2, with 9 bases lining up with TRBD2. CDR1 SEHNR and CDR2 FQNEAQ come from the germline V gene (reference sequence). V was clipped by 11 bases and J by 2 bases; unmatched bases: 9. This CDR3 has 15 residues. CDR3 sequence reads: CAGDSGSLNTGELFF. In DNA form, the CDR3 reads TGTGCCGGGGATAGCGGGAGCCTTAACACCGGGGAGCTGTTTTTT.

The chain uses TRBV19 and TRBJ1-1; 7 bases fit TRBD1. The V gene's germline CDR1 is LNHDA and CDR2 SQIVND (reference sequence). This CDR3 is 15 amino acids long. V was clipped by 4 bases and J by 5 bases; unmatched bases: 10. The CDR3 DNA reads TGTGCCAGTAGTACGGGCACAGGGGCGAGGACTGAAGCTTTCTTT. Translated: CASSTGTGARTEAFF.

The chain has TRBV7-2 and TRBJ2-7; TRBD1 is a possible D gene (6 bases). The CDR3 runs 13 residues. Trimming took off 4 bases at V and 6 bases at J, with 13 bases between the two ends. Germline V gene lookup returns CDR1 SGHTA and CDR2 FQGNSA. The CDR3 loop is CASSSGTPLEQYF. DNA for the CDR3: TGTGCCAGCAGCTCCGGGACACCCCTCGAGCAGTACTTC. Full variable domain (rest looked up from reference TRBV7-2 and TRBJ2-7): GAGVSQSPSNKVTEKGKDVELRCDPISGHTALYWYRQSLGQGLEFLIYFQGNSAPDKSGLPSDRFSAERTGGSVSTLTIQRTQQEDSAVYLCASSSGTPLEQYFGPGTRLTVT.

This sequence joins TRBV7-8 and TRBJ2-1; TRBD2 agrees at 16 bases. Per germline, CDR1 SGHVS and CDR2 FQNEAQ. This CDR3 spans 17 amino acids. Germline trimming cut 5 bases from V and 5 bases from J; bases unmatched to any gene: 6. CDR3 residues: CASSPGTSGRAHNEQFF. In nucleotides, the CDR3 is TGTGCCAGCAGCCCCGGGACTAGCGGGAGGGCCCACAATGAGCAGTTCTTC.

The chain is built from TRBV4-1 and TRBJ2-7, with TRBD1 identical over 7 bases. V dropped 3 bases and J dropped 4; count of bases not matched to a gene: 3. Per the germline V gene, CDR1 is MGHRA and CDR2 is YSYEKL. The CDR3 consists of 13 residues. CDR3 residues: CASSQQTGYEQYF. CDR3 DNA sequence: TGCGCCAGCAGCCAGCAGACAGGGTACGAGCAGTACTTC.